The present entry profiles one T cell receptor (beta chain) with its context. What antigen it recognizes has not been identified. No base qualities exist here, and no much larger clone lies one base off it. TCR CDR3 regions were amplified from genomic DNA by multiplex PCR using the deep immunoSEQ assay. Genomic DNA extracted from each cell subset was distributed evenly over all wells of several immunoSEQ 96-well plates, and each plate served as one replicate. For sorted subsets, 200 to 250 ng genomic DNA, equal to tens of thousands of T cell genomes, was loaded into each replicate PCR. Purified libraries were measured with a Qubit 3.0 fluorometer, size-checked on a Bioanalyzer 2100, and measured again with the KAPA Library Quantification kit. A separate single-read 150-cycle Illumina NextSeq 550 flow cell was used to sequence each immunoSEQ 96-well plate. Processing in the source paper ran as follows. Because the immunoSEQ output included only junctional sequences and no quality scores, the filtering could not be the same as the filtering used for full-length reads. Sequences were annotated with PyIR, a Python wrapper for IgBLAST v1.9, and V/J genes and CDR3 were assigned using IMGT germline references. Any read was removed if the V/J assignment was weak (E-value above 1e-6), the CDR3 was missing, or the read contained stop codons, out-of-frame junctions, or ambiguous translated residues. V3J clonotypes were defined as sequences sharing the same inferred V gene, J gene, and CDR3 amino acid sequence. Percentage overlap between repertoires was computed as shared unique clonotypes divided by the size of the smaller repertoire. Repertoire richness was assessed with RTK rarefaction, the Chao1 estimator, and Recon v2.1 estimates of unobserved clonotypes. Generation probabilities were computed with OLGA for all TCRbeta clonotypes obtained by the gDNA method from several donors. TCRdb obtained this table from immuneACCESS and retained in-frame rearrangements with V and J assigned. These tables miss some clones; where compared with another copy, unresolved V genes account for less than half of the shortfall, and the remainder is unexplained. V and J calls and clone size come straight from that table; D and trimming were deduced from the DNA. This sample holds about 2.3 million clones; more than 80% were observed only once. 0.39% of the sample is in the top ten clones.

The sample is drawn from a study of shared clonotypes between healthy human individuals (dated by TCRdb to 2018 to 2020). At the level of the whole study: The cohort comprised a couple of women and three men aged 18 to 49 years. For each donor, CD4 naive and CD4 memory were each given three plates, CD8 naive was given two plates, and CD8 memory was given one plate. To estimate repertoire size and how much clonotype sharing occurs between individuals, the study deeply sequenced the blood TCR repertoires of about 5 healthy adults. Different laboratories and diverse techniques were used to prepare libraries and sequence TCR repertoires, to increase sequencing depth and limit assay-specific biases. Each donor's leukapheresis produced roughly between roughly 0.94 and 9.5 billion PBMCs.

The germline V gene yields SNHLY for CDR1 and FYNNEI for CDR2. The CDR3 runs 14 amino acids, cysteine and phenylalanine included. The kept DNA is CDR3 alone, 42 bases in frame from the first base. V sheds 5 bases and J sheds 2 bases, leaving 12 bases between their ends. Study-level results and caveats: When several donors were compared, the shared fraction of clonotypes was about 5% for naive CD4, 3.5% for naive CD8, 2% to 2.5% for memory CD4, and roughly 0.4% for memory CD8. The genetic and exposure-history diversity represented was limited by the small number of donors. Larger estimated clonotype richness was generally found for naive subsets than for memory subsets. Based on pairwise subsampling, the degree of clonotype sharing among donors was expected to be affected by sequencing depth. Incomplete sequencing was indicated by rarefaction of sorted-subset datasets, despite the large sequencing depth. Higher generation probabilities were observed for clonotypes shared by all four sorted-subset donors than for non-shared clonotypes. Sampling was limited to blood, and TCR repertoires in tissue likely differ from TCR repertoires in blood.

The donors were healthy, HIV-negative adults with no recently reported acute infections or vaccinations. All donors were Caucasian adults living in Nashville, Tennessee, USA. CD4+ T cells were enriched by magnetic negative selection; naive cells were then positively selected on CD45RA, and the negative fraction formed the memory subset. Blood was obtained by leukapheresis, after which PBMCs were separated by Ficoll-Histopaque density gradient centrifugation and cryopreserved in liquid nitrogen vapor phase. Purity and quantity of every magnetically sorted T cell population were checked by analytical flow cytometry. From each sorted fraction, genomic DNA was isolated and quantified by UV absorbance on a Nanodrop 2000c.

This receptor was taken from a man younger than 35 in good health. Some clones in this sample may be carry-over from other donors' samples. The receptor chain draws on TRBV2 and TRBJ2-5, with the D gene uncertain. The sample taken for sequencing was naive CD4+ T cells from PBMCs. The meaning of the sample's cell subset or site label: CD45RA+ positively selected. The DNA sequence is TGTGCCAGCAGTTCCAGGACCCCACAAGAGACCCAGTACTTC. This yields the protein CASSSRTPQETQYF.